This T cell receptor (beta chain) was sequenced during a study of T cells after yellow fever vaccination. Regarding the study as a whole: One caveat is that FACS-sorted repertoires could contain abundant clonotypes contaminating from the bulk population. Re-detected after boosting: most primary clones, approximately 97% of CD4 and about 89% of CD8.

The trim removed 3 bases at V and 6 bases at J, leaving 3 bases unmatched. There are 16 residues in the CDR3. Ten or more counts support this clonotype. Antigen unknown. From the 5' RACE reads, TCRdb called clonotypes with MiXCR, one entry per CDR3 protein. The top ten hold about 25% of the sample, which has about 110,000 distinct CDR3 sequences, 7.5% to 9.5% seen once. This chain joins TRBV12-3 or TRBV12-4 and TRBJ2-2; TRBD2 matches 14 bases. The clonotype originates from a man aged 30 to 39 who received the YFV17D yellow fever vaccine. The sample consisted of CD8+ T cells sorted from PBMCs, taken 45 days after the yellow fever booster vaccination. The CDR3 region is CASSFGTSGSAGELFF. DNA for the CDR3: TGTGCCAGCAGTTTCGGGACTAGCGGGAGCGCCGGGGAGCTGTTTTTT.